Described below is a single T cell receptor beta chain sequence and its context. Brentuximab vedotin exposure varied among the patients, all of whom had relapsed after autologous stem cell transplantation. Sequenced by immunoSEQ multiplex PCR; TCRdb stores in-frame clones only, minus some. The data show tens of thousands of clones, 85% to 90% seen once. This sample is drawn from a study of PD-1 blockade in classical Hodgkin lymphoma. CDR1 is SEHNR, CDR2 FQNEAQ, per germline (reference sequence). CDR3 length equals 16 residues. V was pared by 4 bases and J by 0 bases, with 15 bases between. The chain combines TRBV7-9 with TRBJ2-5; D tentatively reads TRBD1 or TRBD2 (6 bases each). This receptor was taken from a human donor with classical Hodgkin lymphoma. Sequenced here: peripheral blood mononuclear cells (PBMCs), sampled before the second cycle of nivolumab. CDR3 sequence: CASSSTGALYQETQYF. CDR3 DNA: TGTGCCAGCAGCTCGACGGGGGCTTTGTACCAAGAGACCCAGTACTTC. Looking up the rest from reference TRBV7-9 and TRBJ2-5 gives the full variable domain: DTGVSQNPRHKITKRGQNVTFRCDPISEHNRLYWYRQTLGQGPEFLTYFQNEAQLEKSRLLSDRFSAERPKGSFSTLEIQRTEQGDSAMYLCASSSTGALYQETQYFGPGTRLLVL.